The entry below describes one TCR beta chain. With UMI labels, 5' RACE was used to prepare the TRB cDNA libraries. TCRdb reprocessed the 5' RACE reads and keeps a single row for each CDR3 protein, giving no DNA. This sample's table reports about 8,300 distinct CDR3 sequences. The data were taken from a study of CXCR3-negative and CXCR3-positive naive CD8 T cells. Sequencing was performed on naive CXCR3- CD8+ T cells from blood. As for subset: CD45RO-CCR7+CD27+CD95- naive CD8+ T cells lacking CXCR3 (TNR3-). The TCR was taken from a human donor in good health. Some clones in this sample may be carry-over from other donors' samples.

This CDR3 is CASSQGHSNTEAFF. The chain joins TRBV4-2 to TRBJ1-1; TCRdb indicates TRBD1, and absent DNA this call remains unverified. The germline gives CDR1 LGHNA, CDR2 YNFKEQ. The CDR3 has 14 residues.